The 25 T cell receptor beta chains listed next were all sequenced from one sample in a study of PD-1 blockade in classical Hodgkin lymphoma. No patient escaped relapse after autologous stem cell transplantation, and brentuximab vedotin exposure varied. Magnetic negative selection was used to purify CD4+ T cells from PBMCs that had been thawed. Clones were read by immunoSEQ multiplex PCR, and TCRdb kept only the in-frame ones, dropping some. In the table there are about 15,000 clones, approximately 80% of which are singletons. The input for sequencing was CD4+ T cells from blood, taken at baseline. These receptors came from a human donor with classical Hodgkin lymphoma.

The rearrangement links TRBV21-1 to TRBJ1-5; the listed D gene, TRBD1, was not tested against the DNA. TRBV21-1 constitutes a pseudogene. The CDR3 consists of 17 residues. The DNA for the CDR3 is TGTGCCAGCAGCAAAGGCCCTGGACAGGGGGCGCATCAGCCCCAGCATTTT. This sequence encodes CASSKGPGQGAHQPQHF.

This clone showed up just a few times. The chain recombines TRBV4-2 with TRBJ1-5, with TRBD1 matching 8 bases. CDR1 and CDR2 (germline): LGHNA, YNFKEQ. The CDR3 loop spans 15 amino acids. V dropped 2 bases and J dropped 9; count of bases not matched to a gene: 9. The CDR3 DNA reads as TGTGCCAGCAGCCAATCCGGACAGGGCGTGAGGCCCCAGCATTTT. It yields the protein CASSQSGQGVRPQHF.

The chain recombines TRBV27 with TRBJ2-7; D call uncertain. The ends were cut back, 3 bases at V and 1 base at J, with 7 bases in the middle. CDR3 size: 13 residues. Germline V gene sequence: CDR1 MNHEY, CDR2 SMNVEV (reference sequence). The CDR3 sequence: CASSLGPSYEQYF. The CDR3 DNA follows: TGTGCCAGCAGTTTGGGTCCTTCCTACGAGCAGTACTTC.

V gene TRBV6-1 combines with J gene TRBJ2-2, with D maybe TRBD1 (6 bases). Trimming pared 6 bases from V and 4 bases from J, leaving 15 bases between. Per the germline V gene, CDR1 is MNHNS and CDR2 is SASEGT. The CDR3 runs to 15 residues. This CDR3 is CASSKPGQTTGELFF. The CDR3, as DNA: TGTGCCAGCAGCAAACCGGGACAAACCACCGGGGAGCTGTTTTTT.

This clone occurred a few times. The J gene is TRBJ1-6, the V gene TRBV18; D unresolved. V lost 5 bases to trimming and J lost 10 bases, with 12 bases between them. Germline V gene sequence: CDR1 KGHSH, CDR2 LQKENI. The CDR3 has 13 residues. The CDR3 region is CASSVETVSPLHF. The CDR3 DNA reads TGTGCCAGCTCAGTAGAAACAGTCTCACCCCTCCACTTT.

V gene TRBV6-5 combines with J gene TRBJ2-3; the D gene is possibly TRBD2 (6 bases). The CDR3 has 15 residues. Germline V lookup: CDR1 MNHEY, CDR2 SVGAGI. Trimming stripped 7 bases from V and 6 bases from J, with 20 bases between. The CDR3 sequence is CASTLRPLGGDTQYF. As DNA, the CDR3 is TGTGCCAGCACCCTACGGCCCCTAGGAGGGGATACGCAGTATTTT.

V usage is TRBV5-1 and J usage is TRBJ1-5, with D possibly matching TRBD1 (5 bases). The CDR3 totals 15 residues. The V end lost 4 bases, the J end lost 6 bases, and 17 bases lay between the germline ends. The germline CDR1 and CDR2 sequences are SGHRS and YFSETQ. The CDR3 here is CASSPYGGEGQPQHF. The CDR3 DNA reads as TGCGCCAGCAGCCCCTATGGGGGTGAAGGTCAGCCCCAGCATTTT.

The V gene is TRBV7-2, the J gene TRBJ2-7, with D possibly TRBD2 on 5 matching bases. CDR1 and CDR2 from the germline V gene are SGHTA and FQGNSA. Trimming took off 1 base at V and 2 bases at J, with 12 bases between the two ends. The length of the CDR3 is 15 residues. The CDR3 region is CASSLVSEGTYEQYF. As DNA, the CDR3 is TGTGCCAGCAGCTTAGTTTCCGAGGGAACCTACGAGCAGTACTTC. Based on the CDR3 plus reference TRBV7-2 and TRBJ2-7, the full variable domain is GAGVSQSPSNKVTEKGKDVELRCDPISGHTALYWYRQSLGQGLEFLIYFQGNSAPDKSGLPSDRFSAERTGGSVSTLTIQRTQQEDSAVYLCASSLVSEGTYEQYFGPGTRLTVT.

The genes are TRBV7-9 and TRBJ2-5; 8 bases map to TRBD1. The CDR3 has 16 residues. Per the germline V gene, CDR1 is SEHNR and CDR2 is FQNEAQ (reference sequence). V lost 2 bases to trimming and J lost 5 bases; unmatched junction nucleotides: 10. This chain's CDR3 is CASSLRIGQGGETQYF. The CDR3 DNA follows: TGTGCCAGCAGCTTAAGGATCGGACAGGGTGGGGAGACCCAGTACTTC.

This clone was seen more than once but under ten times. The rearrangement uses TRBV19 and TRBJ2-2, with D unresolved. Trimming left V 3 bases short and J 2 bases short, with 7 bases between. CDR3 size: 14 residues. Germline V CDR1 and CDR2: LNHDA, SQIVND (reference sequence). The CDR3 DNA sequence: TGTGCCAGTAGTATGAGCCATAACACCGGGGAGCTGTTTTTT. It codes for CASSMSHNTGELFF.

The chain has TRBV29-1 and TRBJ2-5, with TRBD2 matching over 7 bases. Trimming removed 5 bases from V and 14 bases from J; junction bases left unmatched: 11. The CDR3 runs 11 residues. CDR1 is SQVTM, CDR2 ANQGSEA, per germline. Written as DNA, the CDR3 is TGCAGCGTTAAACCCGGGACTACAGACTACTTC. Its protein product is CSVKPGTTDYF.

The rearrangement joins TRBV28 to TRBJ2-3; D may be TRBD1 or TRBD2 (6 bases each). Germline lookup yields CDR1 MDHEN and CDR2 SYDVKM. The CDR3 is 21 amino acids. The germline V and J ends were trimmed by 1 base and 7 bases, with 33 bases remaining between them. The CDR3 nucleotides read TGTGCCAGCAGTTTATTAAGGAGAATTAATGTGGGGACTGGGGGCTTAAATACGCAGTATTTT. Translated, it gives CASSLLRRINVGTGGLNTQYF.

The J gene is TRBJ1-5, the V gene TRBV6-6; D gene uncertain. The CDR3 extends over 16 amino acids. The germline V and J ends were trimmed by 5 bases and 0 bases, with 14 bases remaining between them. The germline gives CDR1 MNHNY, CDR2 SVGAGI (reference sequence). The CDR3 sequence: CASSPRAPYSNQPQHF. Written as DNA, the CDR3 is TGTGCCAGCAGTCCTCGAGCGCCTTATAGCAATCAGCCCCAGCATTTT.

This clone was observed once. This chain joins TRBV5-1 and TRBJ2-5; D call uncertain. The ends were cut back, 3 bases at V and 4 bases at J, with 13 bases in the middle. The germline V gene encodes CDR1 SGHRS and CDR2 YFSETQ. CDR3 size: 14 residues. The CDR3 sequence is CASSSGLRAETQYF. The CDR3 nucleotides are TGCGCCAGCAGCTCGGGTTTAAGAGCAGAGACCCAGTACTTC.

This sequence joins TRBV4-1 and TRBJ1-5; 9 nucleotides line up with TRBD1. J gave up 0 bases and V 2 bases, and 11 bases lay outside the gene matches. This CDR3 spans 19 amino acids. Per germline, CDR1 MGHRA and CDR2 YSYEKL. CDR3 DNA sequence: TGCGCCAGCAGCCAAACCCGGACAGGGGTCCTAGCTAGCAATCAGCCCCAGCATTTT. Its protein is CASSQTRTGVLASNQPQHF.

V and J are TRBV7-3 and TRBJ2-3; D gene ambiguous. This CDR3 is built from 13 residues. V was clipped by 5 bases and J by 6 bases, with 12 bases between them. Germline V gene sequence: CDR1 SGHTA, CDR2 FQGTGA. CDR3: CASSLGLADTQYF. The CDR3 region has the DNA TGTGCCAGCAGCCTGGGTTTGGCTGATACGCAGTATTTT.

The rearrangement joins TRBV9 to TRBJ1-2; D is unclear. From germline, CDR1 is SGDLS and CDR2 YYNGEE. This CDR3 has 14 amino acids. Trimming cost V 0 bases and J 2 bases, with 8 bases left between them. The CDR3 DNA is TGTGCCAGCAGCGTAGGCTTGGCAAACTATGGCTACACCTTC. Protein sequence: CASSVGLANYGYTF.

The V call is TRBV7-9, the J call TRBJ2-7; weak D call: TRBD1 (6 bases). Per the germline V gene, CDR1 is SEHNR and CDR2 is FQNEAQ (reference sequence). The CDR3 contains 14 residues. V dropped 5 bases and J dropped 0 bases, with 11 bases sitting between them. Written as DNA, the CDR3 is TGTGCCAGCAGCCTAACAGGGAGCTCCTACGAGCAGTACTTC. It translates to CASSLTGSSYEQYF.

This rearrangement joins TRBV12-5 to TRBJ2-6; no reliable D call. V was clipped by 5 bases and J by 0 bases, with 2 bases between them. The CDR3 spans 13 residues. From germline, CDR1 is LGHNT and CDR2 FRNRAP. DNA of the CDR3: TGTGCTAGTGGTCCCTCTGGGGCCAACGTCCTGACTTTC. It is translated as CASGPSGANVLTF.

The CDR3 spells CASSQAAGDTGELFF. CDR3 in DNA: TGTGCCAGCAGCCAAGCAGCGGGGGACACCGGGGAGCTGTTTTTT. The chain has TRBV4-2 and TRBJ2-2; 8 bases match TRBD2. The CDR3 runs to 15 residues. The V segment lost 1 base and the J segment 3 bases; nucleotides outside the gene matches: 1. Germline V gene sequence: CDR1 LGHNA, CDR2 YNFKEQ.

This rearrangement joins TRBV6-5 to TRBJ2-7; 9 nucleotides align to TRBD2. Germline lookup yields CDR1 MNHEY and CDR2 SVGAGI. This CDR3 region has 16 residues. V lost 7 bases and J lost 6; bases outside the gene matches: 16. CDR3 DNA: TGTGCCAGCACTTCCTCCGGGCGGGAGGGACGTGGCGAGCAGTACTTC. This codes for CASTSSGREGRGEQYF.

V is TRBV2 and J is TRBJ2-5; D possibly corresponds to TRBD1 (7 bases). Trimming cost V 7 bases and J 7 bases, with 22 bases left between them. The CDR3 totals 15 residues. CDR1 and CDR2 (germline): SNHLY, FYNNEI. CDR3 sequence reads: CASTSGVGGRGTQYF. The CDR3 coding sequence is TGTGCCAGCACTTCGGGGGTAGGGGGCCGTGGGACCCAGTACTTC.

The CDR3 loop is CASSLGYAGTDTQYF. The CDR3 bases are TGTGCCAGCAGCTTAGGATACGCGGGCACAGATACGCAGTATTTT. V is TRBV11-3 and J is TRBJ2-3; D is unresolved. V lost 1 base and J 1 base, leaving 9 bases between the germline ends. The CDR3 extends over 15 amino acids. In germline, CDR1 is SGHNT, CDR2 YENEEA.

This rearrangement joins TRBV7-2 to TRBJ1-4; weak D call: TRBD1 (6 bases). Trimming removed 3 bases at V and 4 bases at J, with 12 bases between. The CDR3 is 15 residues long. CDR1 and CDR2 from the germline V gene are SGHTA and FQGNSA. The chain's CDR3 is CASSFQGLNNEKLFF. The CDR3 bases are TGTGCCAGCAGCTTCCAGGGGTTGAATAATGAAAAACTGTTTTTT.

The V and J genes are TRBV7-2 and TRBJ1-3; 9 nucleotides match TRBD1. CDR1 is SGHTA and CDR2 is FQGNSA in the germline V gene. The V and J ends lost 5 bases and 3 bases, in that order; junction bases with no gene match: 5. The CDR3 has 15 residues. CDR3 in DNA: TGTGCCAGCAGCATGGACAGGGGATTTGGAAACACCATATATTTT. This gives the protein CASSMDRGFGNTIYF.